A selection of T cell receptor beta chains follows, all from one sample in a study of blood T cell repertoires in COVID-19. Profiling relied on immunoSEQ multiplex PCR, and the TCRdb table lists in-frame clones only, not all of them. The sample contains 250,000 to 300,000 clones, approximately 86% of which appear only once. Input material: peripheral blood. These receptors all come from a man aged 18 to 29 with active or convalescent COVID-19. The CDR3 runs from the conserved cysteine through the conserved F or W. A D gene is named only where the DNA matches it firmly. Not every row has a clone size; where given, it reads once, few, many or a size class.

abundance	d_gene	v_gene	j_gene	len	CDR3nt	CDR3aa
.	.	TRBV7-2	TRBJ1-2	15	TGTGCCAGCAGCTTAGCCAACAGGGACTATGGAGGCTACACCTTC	CASSLANRDYGGYTF
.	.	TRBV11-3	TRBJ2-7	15	TGTGCCAGCAGCTTATACGCAGGGTTCCCCTACGAGCAGTACTTC	CASSLYAGFPYEQYF
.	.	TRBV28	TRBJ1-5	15	TGTGCCAGCAGTTTGGTCACTTCGATAAATCAGCCCCAGCATTTT	CASSLVTSINQPQHF
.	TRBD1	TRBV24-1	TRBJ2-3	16	TGTGCCACCAGTGCCGTTTGGGACAGGGGGGCAGATACGCAGTATTTT	CATSAVWDRGADTQYF
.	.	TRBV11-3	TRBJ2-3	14	TGTGCCAGCAGCTTCCCTAGAGGCTCAGATACGCAGTATTTT	CASSFPRGSDTQYF
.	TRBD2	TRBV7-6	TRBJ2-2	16	TGTGCCAGCAGCCCATCCCCTCTAGCGGGGGTCGGGGAGCTGTTTTTT	CASSPSPLAGVGELFF
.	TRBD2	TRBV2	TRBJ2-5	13	TGTGCCAGCGGGGGACTAGCGTGGGAGACCCAGTACTTC	CASGGLAWETQYF
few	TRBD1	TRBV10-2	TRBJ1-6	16	TGCGCCAGCAGCCCGGGGAGCGGACAGGGTTTTTCACCCCTCCACTTT	CASSPGSGQGFSPLHF
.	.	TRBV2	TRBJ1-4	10	TGTGCCAGCAAGGGGAATGGACTGTTTTTT	CASKGNGLFF
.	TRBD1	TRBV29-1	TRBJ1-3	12	TGCAGCGCCTCCGGGACAGCTAACACCATATATTTT	CSASGTANTIYF
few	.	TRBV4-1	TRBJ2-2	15	TGCGCCAGCAGCCAAGATCTTCAGACGGGTGGGGAGCTGTTTTTT	CASSQDLQTGGELFF
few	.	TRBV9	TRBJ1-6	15	TGTGCCAGCAGCGTAGAGGCGGGAGGGAATTCACCCCTCCACTTT	CASSVEAGGNSPLHF
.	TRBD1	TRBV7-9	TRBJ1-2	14	TGTGCCAGCAGCAAGGGAACAGGGGCGTTAGGCTACACCTTC	CASSKGTGALGYTF
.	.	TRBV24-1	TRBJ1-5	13	TGTGCCACCAGTGACAGAGGCGGTCAGCCCCAGCATTTT	CATSDRGGQPQHF
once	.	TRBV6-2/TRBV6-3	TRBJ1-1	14	TGTGCCAGCAGTTACTCGGGTTTGCAGGGTGAAGCTTTCTTT	CASSYSGLQGEAFF
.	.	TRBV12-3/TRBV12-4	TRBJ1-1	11	TGTGCCAGCAGCTGGGCCACAATCGCTTTCTTT	CASSWATIAFF
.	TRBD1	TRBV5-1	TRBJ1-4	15	TGCGCCAGCAGCTTACAGGGGCAATCTAATGAAAAACTGTTTTTT	CASSLQGQSNEKLFF
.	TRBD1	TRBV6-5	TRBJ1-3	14	TGTGCCAGCAGTTACTCGGACAGGAGGGGCCCCATATATTTT	CASSYSDRRGPIYF
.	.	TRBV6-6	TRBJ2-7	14	TGTGCCAGCAGTTACATGGGGTCGGGGTACGAGCAGTACTTC	CASSYMGSGYEQYF
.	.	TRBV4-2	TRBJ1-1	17	TGTGCCAGCAGCCAAGGATCAGGGGTAGTTACGGACACTGAAGCTTTCTTT	CASSQGSGVVTDTEAFF
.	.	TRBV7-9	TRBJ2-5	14	TGTGCCAGCAGCTTAGGGGCGGGGGCGGAGACCCAGTACTTC	CASSLGAGAETQYF
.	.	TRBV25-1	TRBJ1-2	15	TGTGCCAGCAGGCAACCCCGGAGTTCTAACTATGGCTACACCTTC	CASRQPRSSNYGYTF
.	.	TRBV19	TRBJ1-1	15	TGTGCCAGTAGTATGGGCGGGGGGAGGAACACTGAAGCTTTCTTT	CASSMGGGRNTEAFF
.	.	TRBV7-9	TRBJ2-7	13	TGTGCCAGCAGCTTCGGCGGCACCTACGAGCAGTACTTC	CASSFGGTYEQYF
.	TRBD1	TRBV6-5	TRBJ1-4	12	TGTGCCAGCAGAAGGGACAGCGAAAAACTGTTTTTT	CASRRDSEKLFF
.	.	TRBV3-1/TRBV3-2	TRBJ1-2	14	TGTGCCAGCAGCCAAGATACAGGCGACTATGGCTACACCTTC	CASSQDTGDYGYTF
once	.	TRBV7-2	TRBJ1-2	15	TGTGCCAGCAGCTCCCCGACTATGACCCGCCATGGCTACACCTTC	CASSSPTMTRHGYTF
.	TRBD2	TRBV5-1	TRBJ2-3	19	TGCGCCAGCAGCTCCCCGGGGAGCGGGAGTAGCCGTCGGACAGATACGCAGTATTTT	CASSSPGSGSSRRTDTQYF
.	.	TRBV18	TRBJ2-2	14	TGTGCCAGCTCACCAACTAGCCGGGGCGGGGAGCTGTTTTTT	CASSPTSRGGELFF
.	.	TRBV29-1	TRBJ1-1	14	TGCAGCGTTGAAAGTTGGGGGGAGGACACTGAAGCTTTCTTT	CSVESWGEDTEAFF
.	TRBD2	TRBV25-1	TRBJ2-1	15	TGTGCCAGCAGTGATGCTAGCGGAGCCTACAATGAGCAGTTCTTC	CASSDASGAYNEQFF
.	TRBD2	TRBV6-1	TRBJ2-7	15	TGTGCCAGCAGTGAACTAGCGGGGATTACCTACGAGCAGTACTTC	CASSELAGITYEQYF
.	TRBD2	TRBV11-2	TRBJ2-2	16	TGTGCCAGCAGCTTGGGACTAGCGGGACACACCGGGGAGCTGTTTTTT	CASSLGLAGHTGELFF
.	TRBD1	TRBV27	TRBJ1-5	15	TGTGCCAGCAGCCGGGGACAGGCTAGCAATCAGCCCCAGCATTTT	CASSRGQASNQPQHF
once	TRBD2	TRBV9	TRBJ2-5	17	TGTGCCAGCAGCGTAACGGTCGCTAGCGGGGCGGAAGAGACCCAGTACTTC	CASSVTVASGAEETQYF
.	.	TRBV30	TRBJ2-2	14	TGTGCCTGGAGTTTTGATCCCGGGGCCGGGGAGCTGTTTTTT	CAWSFDPGAGELFF
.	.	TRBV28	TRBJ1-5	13	TGTGCCAGCATCAACCAGATGGATCAGCCCCAGCATTTT	CASINQMDQPQHF
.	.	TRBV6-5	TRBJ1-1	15	TGTGCCAGCAGTCCACAGGTGACACCGAACACTGAAGCTTTCTTT	CASSPQVTPNTEAFF
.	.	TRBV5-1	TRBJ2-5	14	TGCGCCAGCAGCTTGGAATGGACTAAAGAGACCCAGTACTTC	CASSLEWTKETQYF
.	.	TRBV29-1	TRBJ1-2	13	TGCAGCGTTGTGCTCGGGTTAGGTAATGGCTACACCTTC	CSVVLGLGNGYTF
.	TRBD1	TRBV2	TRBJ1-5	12	TGTGCCAGCAGCAGGGGGAATTGGCCCCAGCATTTT	CASSRGNWPQHF
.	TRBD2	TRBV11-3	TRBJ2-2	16	TGTGCCAGCAGGCCCCCGACTAGCGGGAGCGGCGGGGAGCTGTTTTTT	CASRPPTSGSGGELFF
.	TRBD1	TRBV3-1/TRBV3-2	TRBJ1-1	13	TGTGCCAGCAGCCCGGACAGGAGGTCTGAAGCTTTCTTT	CASSPDRRSEAFF
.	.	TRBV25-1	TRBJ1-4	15	TGTGCCAGCAGTGAATATAACAGGGAAGGGGAAAAACTGTTTTTT	CASSEYNREGEKLFF
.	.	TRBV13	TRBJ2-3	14	TGTGCCAGCAAAAGGGGTCGGAACACAGATACGCAGTATTTT	CASKRGRNTDTQYF
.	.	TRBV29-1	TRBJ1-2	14	TGCAGCGCCCCCCATGGGGGGGCAGACTATGGCTACACCTTC	CSAPHGGADYGYTF
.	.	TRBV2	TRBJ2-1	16	TGTGCCAGCTCCCCGGAGGTAGCAGGTTTCAGCAATGAGCAGTTCTTC	CASSPEVAGFSNEQFF
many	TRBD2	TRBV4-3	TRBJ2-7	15	TGCGCCAGCAGCCAAGATCGGGCTAGCGGCTACGAGCAGTACTTC	CASSQDRASGYEQYF